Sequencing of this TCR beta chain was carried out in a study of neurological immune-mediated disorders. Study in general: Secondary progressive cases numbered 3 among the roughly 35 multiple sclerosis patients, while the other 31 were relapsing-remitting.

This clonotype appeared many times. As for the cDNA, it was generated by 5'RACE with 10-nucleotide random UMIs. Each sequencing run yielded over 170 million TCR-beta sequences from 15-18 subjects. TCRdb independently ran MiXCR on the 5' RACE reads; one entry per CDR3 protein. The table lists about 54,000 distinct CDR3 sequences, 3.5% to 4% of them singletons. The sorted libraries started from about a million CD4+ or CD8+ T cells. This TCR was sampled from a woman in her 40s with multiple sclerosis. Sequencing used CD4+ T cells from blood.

The CDR3 DNA reads TGTGCCAGCAGTCGGGGCGTAACCCGCTACGAGCAGTACTTC. This gives the protein CASSRGVTRYEQYF. This chain connects TRBV12-3 or TRBV12-4 to TRBJ2-7; D possibly uses TRBD1 or TRBD2 (5 bases each). The V and J ends lost 5 bases and 3 bases respectively, with 14 bases between them. The CDR3 runs 14 residues.